This T cell receptor beta chain comes out of a study of cytomegalovirus exposure and HLA in healthy donors. Turning to the study itself: From approximately 170 million T cells, an earlier analysis saw under 140 million unique TCR beta sequences. Notes on the study in general: It was in a later analysis that TCR association rates were seen to vary by HLA locus, highest for DRB1 and lowest for HLA-C. An Asian-associated ancestry cluster reportedly showed fewer N-insertions than the approximately 630-donor mean in a later analysis. TCR beta chains associated with HLA were, in a later analysis, more clonally expanded than equally common others.

The PCR ran on 60 Vbeta and 13 Jbeta primers. The data were produced by immunoSEQ multiplex PCR, yet TCRdb's version contains in-frame clones alone and is incomplete. The sample has 100,000 to 150,000 clones, 78% seen once; the top ten hold roughly 1.9%. The J segment lost 5 bases and the V segment lost 2 bases, leaving 9 bases of the junction unmatched. This CDR3 contains 16 residues. Germline V gene data show CDR1 as SSHAT and CDR2 as FNYEAQ (reference sequence). As for this clone: What it binds is unknown.

What was sequenced was PBMCs. V is TRBV7-7 and J is TRBJ2-1, with 7 bases matching TRBD1. This sequence was found in a woman aged 40 to 50 in good health and CMV-seronegative. CDR3 sequence: CASSLSGSGGNNEQFF. For the CDR3, the DNA is TGTGCCAGCAGCTTATCTGGGTCAGGGGGTAACAATGAGCAGTTCTTC.